This T cell receptor beta chain originates from a study of T-cell memory formation after mild COVID-19 (dated by TCRdb to about 2021). Notes on the research overall: TCR sequence clusters from the two donors were found to be largely donor specific. Two young, previously healthy adult volunteers made up the cohort, one male and one female. Longitudinal TCRalpha and TCRbeta repertoire sequencing tracked T-cell clones expanding and contracting after mild COVID-19 in a couple of donors. What the authors observed across the whole study: Some responding clones were detected in pre-infection memory, suggesting pre-existing cross-reactive memory T cells joined the SARS-CoV-2 response. Clones that contracted from day 15 to 85 showed balanced CD4/CD8 phenotypes, whereas a second wave of clones that expanded from day 15 to 37 leaned towards CD4+. The second-wave clones that peaked on day 37 were not confirmed to be SARS-CoV-2 specific. The study included only a couple of mild cases, and larger cohorts that include severe cases with pre-infection samples were judged to be necessary. Contracting CD4+ clones turned up mainly in the CM and EM memory subsets, whereas EMRA was where CD8+ clones were enriched.

To note about this clonotype: Its recognized antigen is unknown. No much larger clonotype is one base removed from it; base qualities were not supplied.

The germline V gene gives CDR1 as SGHDT and CDR2 as YYEEEE. The germline ends are 10 bases apart after V is trimmed by 2 bases and J by 3 bases. Counted from cysteine to phenylalanine, this CDR3 has 14 amino acids. Solely the CDR3 DNA is kept, with 42 bases framed from the first base. Ficoll-Paque density gradient centrifugation was the method used to isolate PBMCs. Sequencing was performed on an Illumina NovaSeq 6000. Using 5'RACE with constant-segment primers, TCRalpha and TCRbeta cDNA libraries were constructed, with sample barcodes and unique molecular identifiers added in the process. Trizol reagent was used to extract RNA from every sample. The libraries were amplified in two PCR steps, and the second step added a second sample barcode and Illumina TruSeq adapters. Sequencing of libraries was performed on an Illumina NovaSeq with 2 x 150 bp paired-end reads. Per the source publication's procedure: The reads were demultiplexed and collapsed into UMI-guided consensus sequences using migec v1.2.7. With mixcr v2.1.11, UMI consensuses were aligned to TRA and TRB V and J templates and assembled into clonotypes. Clonotypes were classified as expanded or contracted when called significant by both edgeR and NoisET, with noise models trained on biological replicates. For edgeR calls, the thresholds were a false discovery rate-adjusted p below 0.01 and a log2 fold-change of 1. As an exploratory analysis of dynamics, PCA with hierarchical clustering was applied to max-normalized trajectories of the 1000 most abundant clonotypes. Each responding clone was given a CD4 or CD8 phenotype based on the CD4+ and CD8+ repertoires, which had been sequenced separately. TCRdb ran its own pipeline on the public reads, namely fastp trimming at Q25 and MiXCR clone calling, and kept in-frame beta chains. Each entry merges the rows of one CDR3 protein and shows their most common DNA and genes. TCRdb, rather than the study authors, made the V and J calls. The sample includes 250,000 to 300,000 distinct CDR3 sequences, with about a sixth observed a single time. The ten largest clonotypes hold roughly 24% of the sample.

The sequence derives from a young man who had mild COVID-19 (a few samples of this study predate the infection). The sample titles of this study are shuffled in the database, so cell type and time point are left out; the donor was told from shared clones. Recombination connected TRBV5-6 to TRBJ2-3; the D segment is perhaps TRBD1 or TRBD2, each sharing 5 matched bases. The specimen sequenced was PBMCs or a T cell subset sorted from them (not recorded which). The DNA sequence is given as TGTGCCAGCAGCTTTACGGGGCAAACAGATACGCAGTATTTT. Its translation is CASSFTGQTDTQYF.